These 31 T cell receptor beta chains were sequenced from one sample in a study of metastatic and nonmetastatic thyroid tumors. Prior to thyroid surgery, none of the patients had received any treatment. TCRdb re-analyzed the PCR reads using MiXCR. The repertoire consists of tens of thousands of clones, with under 25% occurring once and the leading ten covering around 3.6%. The specimen was blood. These receptors came from a male donor with papillary thyroid cancer or a benign thyroid nodule (not recorded which). Some clones in this sample may be carry-over from other donors' samples.

The chain links TRBV3-1 to TRBJ1-1; D gene uncertain. The CDR3 contains 11 residues. The germline gives CDR1 LGHDT, CDR2 YNNKEL (reference sequence). V was shortened by 5 bases and J by 8 bases, with 9 bases between the two germline ends. CDR3 coding DNA: TGTGCCAGCAGCTCATACTGGGAAGCTTTCTTT. It specifies CASSSYWEAFF.

V gene TRBV25-1 combines with J gene TRBJ2-2; maybe TRBD2 (6 bases). Germline V gives CDR1 MGHDK, CDR2 SYGVNS. Trimming pared 3 bases from V and 7 bases from J, leaving 12 bases between. The CDR3 has 14 amino acids. CDR3 sequence (DNA): TGTGCCAGCAGTGAGCACGGGGGAGGCGGGGAGCTGTTTTTT. It codes for CASSEHGGGGELFF.

This clone appeared a few times. The chain uses TRBV19 and TRBJ2-2; possible D gene TRBD2, 6 bases. The V end was cut by 0 bases, the J end by 4 bases, with 9 bases between. The CDR3 extends over 15 amino acids. Germline values: CDR1 LNHDA, CDR2 SQIVND (reference sequence). The CDR3 nucleotides are TGTGCCAGTAGTATAGAACGGGAGAGCACCGGGGAGCTGTTTTTT. The encoded protein is CASSIERESTGELFF.

About this clone: A much larger clone lies one base from this, so it may be a read error. Within the sample, other DNA sequences also encode this same CDR3. The rearrangement uses TRBV27 and TRBJ2-5; TRBD1 matches at 11 bases. Germline V gives CDR1 MNHEY, CDR2 SMNVEV (reference sequence). The CDR3 runs to 19 residues. DNA for the CDR3: TGTGCCAGCAGTTCCGCCGGGACAGGGGGGCCCCTGGTAGTGGAGACCCAGTACTTT. It encodes CASSSAGTGGPLVVETQYF.

By share of the sample, this clone is medium-sized (0.01 to 0.1%). Other DNA sequences in this specimen translate into the identical CDR3. The chain combines TRBV28 with TRBJ2-7, with 7 nucleotides matching TRBD1. Germline assignment: CDR1 MDHEN and CDR2 SYDVKM. The V segment lost 4 bases and the J segment 4 bases; nucleotides outside the gene matches: 7. The CDR3 spans 14 residues. The CDR3 reads CASSWPDRWYEQYF. Written as DNA, the CDR3 is TGTGCCAGCAGTTGGCCGGACAGGTGGTACGAGCAGTACTTC.

A note on this clone: Mismatch with germline at one junction end may stem from a read error. The rearrangement links TRBV2 to TRBJ2-1, with 7 nucleotides matching TRBD2. Germline CDR1 reads SNHLY; CDR2 reads FYNNEI. CDR3 length: 17 amino acids. CDR3 amino acids: CASSHPLLGDYDNGQFF. CDR3 nucleotide sequence: TGTGCCAGCAGTCACCCCCTATTGGGGGACTACGACAATGGGCAGTTCTTC. The whole variable domain, remainder taken from reference TRBV2 and TRBJ2-1, is EPEVTQTPSHQVTQMGQEVILRCVPISNHLYFYWYRQILGQKVEFLVSFYNNEISEKSEIFDDQFSVERPDGSNFTLKIRSTKLEDSAMYFCASSHPLLGDYDNGQFFGPGTRLTVL.

This clone has a count of ten or more. The CDR3, as DNA: TGTGCCAGCCAGGGGTTCCTTTTAGAAGGGGAGCTGTTTTTT. It is translated as CASQGFLLEGELFF. This chain links TRBV27 with TRBJ2-2; the D gene is possibly TRBD1 (6 bases). The germline CDR1 and CDR2 sequences are MNHEY and SMNVEV (reference sequence). V was clipped by 8 bases and J by 8 bases, with 18 bases between them. The CDR3 loop spans 14 amino acids.

This clone has a count of ten or more. CDR3 in amino acids: CASSLSGEPTGELFF. CDR3 nucleotides: TGTGCCAGCAGCTTATCGGGAGAACCCACCGGGGAGCTGTTTTTT. The chain uses TRBV7-3 and TRBJ2-2, with D possibly matching TRBD2 (6 bases). In germline, CDR1 is SGHTA, CDR2 FQGTGA. The CDR3 is made up of 15 amino acids. V lost 2 bases and J lost 4, with 11 bases in between. The variable domain in full, completed from reference TRBV7-3 and TRBJ2-2, reads GAGVSQTPSNKVTEKGKYVELRCDPISGHTALYWYRQSLGQGPEFLIYFQGTGAADDSGLPNDRFFAVRPEGSVSTLKIQRTERGDSAVYLCASSLSGEPTGELFFGEGSRLTVL.

The V and J genes are TRBV6-2 or TRBV6-3 and TRBJ2-1; the D is unclear. Germline assignment: CDR1 MNHEY and CDR2 SVGEGT. This CDR3 contains 12 residues. Trimming took 11 bases from V and 3 from J, leaving 11 bases between them. CDR3 bases: TGTGCCCTTAAGGACGGCTACAATGAGCAGTTCTTC. The encoded protein is CALKDGYNEQFF.

This clone was recorded many times. The chain employs TRBV20-1 and TRBJ2-3; D is ambiguous. The CDR3 consists of 14 residues. The germline CDR1 and CDR2 sequences are DFQATT and SNEGSKA (reference sequence). The V end was cut by 4 bases, the J end by 2 bases, with 13 bases between. CDR3 nucleotide sequence: TGCAGTGCTATAAGAGGCGGTTCCACAGATACGCAGTATTTT. Translation gives CSAIRGGSTDTQYF.

There are a few counts of this clone. This rearrangement joins TRBV19 to TRBJ1-5, with a weak D call TRBD1 (5 bases). The CDR3 is made up of 13 amino acids. V lost 0 bases, J lost 6 bases, and 6 bases lay in between. In germline, CDR1 is LNHDA, CDR2 SQIVND (reference sequence). The CDR3 sequence is CASSIEGAQPQHF. CDR3 DNA sequence: TGTGCCAGTAGTATAGAAGGGGCTCAGCCCCAGCATTTT.

The genes are TRBV10-2 and TRBJ2-7; perhaps TRBD2 as D (5 bases). Germline assignment: CDR1 WSHSY and CDR2 SAAADI. Trimming left V 2 bases short and J 0 bases short, with 5 bases between. This CDR3 is 13 amino acids long. CDR3 nucleotides: TGCGCCAGCAGTGAGACTAGCTCCTACGAGCAGTACTTC. Amino acids: CASSETSSYEQYF.

This clone was recorded a few times. The V call is TRBV25-1, the J call TRBJ2-7; TRBD1 matches 10 bases. The germline CDR1 and CDR2 sequences are MGHDK and SYGVNS. The CDR3 is 17 amino acids. J lost 3 bases, V lost 5 bases, and 13 bases had no gene match. CDR3 protein: CASSRSRTGGLLYEQYF. The CDR3 DNA reads TGTGCCAGCAGTCGGTCCAGGACAGGGGGATTACTCTACGAGCAGTACTTC.

In this sample, this clone turned up many times. The chain employs TRBV4-1 and TRBJ2-7, with D tentatively TRBD2 (5 bases). The CDR3 totals 16 residues. Per germline, CDR1 MGHRA and CDR2 YSYEKL. Trimming took 4 bases from V and 6 from J, leaving 22 bases between them. This CDR3 reads CASSPQDLITWGEQYF. The CDR3, as DNA: TGCGCCAGCAGCCCTCAGGACTTGATTACATGGGGCGAGCAGTACTTC.

Notes on this clone: A much larger clone differs from this one at a single base, so this may be a read error. The chain uses TRBV4-2 and TRBJ2-7; TRBD2 agrees at 13 bases. The CDR3 sequence is 17 residues long. From germline, CDR1 is LGHNA and CDR2 YNFKEQ. CDR3 residues: CASSRPGGTSGTYDQYF. The CDR3 region has the DNA TGTGCCAGCAGTCGACCCGGGGGGACTAGCGGGACCTACGATCAGTACTTC.

Only a few counts were recorded for this clone. The chain has TRBV20-1 and TRBJ2-3, with 11 positions matching TRBD2. V dropped 6 bases and J dropped 6; count of bases not matched to a gene: 8. The CDR3 is 14 amino acids. Germline CDR1 reads DFQATT; CDR2 reads SNEGSKA (reference sequence). This chain's CDR3 is CSAHSGRDSDTQYF. DNA of the CDR3: TGCAGTGCCCATAGCGGGAGGGATAGCGATACGCAGTATTTT.

The V call is TRBV24-1, the J call TRBJ2-7; D ambiguous. This CDR3 is built from 15 residues. From germline, CDR1 is KGHDR and CDR2 SFDVKD. Trimming took 3 bases from V and 3 from J, leaving 14 bases between them. The CDR3 DNA reads as TGTGCCACCAGTGATCCTGGGTTTGGCCTCTACGAGCAGTACTTC. Amino acids: CATSDPGFGLYEQYF.

This clone was counted ten times or more. V usage is TRBV24-1 and J usage is TRBJ2-3; no clear D gene. The CDR3 has 12 residues. Looked up from germline, CDR1 is KGHDR and CDR2 is SFDVKD. V was pared by 8 bases and J by 2 bases, with 7 bases between. The CDR3, as DNA: TGTGCCACCAAGGGATACACAGATACGCAGTATTTT. It is translated as CATKGYTDTQYF.

This clone was seen repeatedly, ten times or more. The chain joins TRBV14 to TRBJ2-2, with D perhaps matching TRBD2 (6 bases). V lost 2 bases and J 7 bases, leaving 17 bases between the germline ends. This CDR3 has 16 residues. Per the germline V gene, CDR1 is SGHDN and CDR2 is FVKESK. The CDR3 nucleotides are TGTGCCAGCAGCCAACGTACTAGCAGTAGAAGCGGGGAGCTGTTTTTT. Translation gives CASSQRTSSRSGELFF.

This clone was counted between two and nine times. At one end, the junction sequence differs from germline, possibly due to a read error. The J gene is TRBJ2-1, the V gene TRBV29-1; possibly TRBD1 for D (7 bases). There are 17 residues in the CDR3. Germline loops: CDR1 SQVTM, CDR2 ANQGSEA. As DNA, the CDR3 is TGCATCGTTGAAGGAGGGGGACAGATGAACTCCTACAATGAGCAGTTCTTC. Its protein is CIVEGGGQMNSYNEQFF.

Many counts were recorded for this clone. This chain connects TRBV11-2 to TRBJ2-7; the D gene is possibly TRBD2 (5 bases). There are 14 residues in the CDR3. Germline V gene sequence: CDR1 SGHAT, CDR2 FQNNGV. V was clipped by 0 bases and J by 4 bases, with 10 bases between them. The CDR3: CASSLEGGLYEQYF. The CDR3 bases are TGTGCCAGCAGCTTAGAGGGCGGACTTTACGAGCAGTACTTC.

Turning to this clone: A read error is likely, as this CDR3 ends without the conserved phenylalanine or tryptophan. Because the CDR3's place on the DNA is in doubt, the DNA is left out and the CDR3 is given as listed by TCRdb. This rearrangement joins TRBV7-9 to TRBJ1-2. Germline CDR1 is SEHNR and CDR2 is FQNEAQ (reference sequence). Ends included, the CDR3 has 14 residues. The CDR3 sequence is CVSSLNINCMGLHL.

The chain has TRBV12-3 or TRBV12-4 and TRBJ1-6; D not resolved. CDR3 length: 14 amino acids. V lost 0 bases and J 4 bases, leaving 4 bases between the germline ends. The CDR3 reads CASSLARYNSPLHF. The CDR3, as DNA: TGTGCCAGCAGTTTAGCACGGTATAATTCACCCCTCCACTTT.

This clone has at least ten counts. This chain uses TRBV6-1 with TRBJ2-3, with 7 nucleotides matching TRBD1. The CDR3 spans 15 residues. Germline CDR1 reads MNHNS; CDR2 reads SASEGT. J gave up 1 base and V 7 bases, and 8 bases lay outside the gene matches. The CDR3 here is CASTDRDRGTDTQYF. CDR3 sequence (DNA): TGTGCCAGCACTGACCGGGACAGAGGCACAGATACGCAGTATTTT.

This clone was seen ten or more times. The J gene is TRBJ1-2, the V gene TRBV15, with a tentative D call TRBD1 (5 bases). V lost 0 bases and J lost 6, with 14 bases in between. From germline, CDR1 is LNHNV and CDR2 YYDKDF (reference sequence). This CDR3 spans 15 amino acids. The CDR3 DNA reads as TGTGCCACCAGCAGAGATCGATCCAGGGTTGATGGCTACACCTTC. It codes for CATSRDRSRVDGYTF.

Many counts were recorded for this clone. CDR3 in DNA: TGTGCCAGCAGTCAGACTAGCGGGACCTACAATGAGCAGTTCTTC. This gives the protein CASSQTSGTYNEQFF. This sequence joins TRBV6-1 and TRBJ2-1; TRBD2 agrees at 11 bases. The germline CDR1 and CDR2 sequences are MNHNS and SASEGT. The CDR3 spans 15 residues. J gave up 2 bases and V 5 bases, and 2 bases lay outside the gene matches.

The V gene is TRBV20-1, the J gene TRBJ2-7; the match to TRBD2 covers 11 bases. CDR3 length equals 16 residues. The germline CDR1 and CDR2 sequences are DFQATT and SNEGSKA (reference sequence). V gave up 5 bases and J gave up 7 bases; unmatched junction bases: 16. In DNA form, the CDR3 reads TGCAGTGCTTCCCCAAATAGCGGGGGGGCTTCGTGGGAGCAGTACTTC. Amino acids: CSASPNSGGASWEQYF.

This chain links TRBV12-3 or TRBV12-4 with TRBJ1-2, with 7 bases lining up with TRBD1. The CDR3 has 17 residues. V dropped 6 bases and J dropped 4; count of bases not matched to a gene: 17. The CDR3 reads CASSRQTGSKSGYGYTF. CDR3 bases: TGTGCCAGCAGCCGACAGACAGGGAGTAAATCCGGCTATGGCTACACCTTC.

In this sample, this clone turned up many times. The chain uses TRBV12-3 or TRBV12-4 and TRBJ2-5; D is perhaps TRBD1 (6 bases). This CDR3 spans 13 amino acids. The ends were cut back, 7 bases at V and 5 bases at J, with 14 bases in the middle. The CDR3: CASTLQGYETQYF. In DNA form, the CDR3 reads TGTGCCAGCACCCTACAGGGATACGAGACCCAGTACTTC.

This clone was observed many times. The chain employs TRBV19 and TRBJ1-1; TRBD1 matches 9 bases. Germline trimming cut 8 bases from V and 5 bases from J; bases unmatched to any gene: 6. The CDR3 loop spans 13 amino acids. CDR1 is LNHDA and CDR2 is SQIVND in the germline V gene (reference sequence). The CDR3: CASEDRGITEAFF. In nucleotides, the CDR3 is TGTGCCAGTGAGGACAGGGGTATTACTGAAGCTTTCTTT.

The chain couples TRBV19 to TRBJ2-5; 7 bases align to TRBD1. This CDR3 is 13 amino acids long. V dropped 8 bases and J dropped 0; count of bases not matched to a gene: 3. Per germline, CDR1 LNHDA and CDR2 SQIVND (reference sequence). Written as DNA, the CDR3 is TGTGCCAGTGCGACAGGGTACCAAGAGACCCAGTACTTC. Amino acid sequence: CASATGYQETQYF.